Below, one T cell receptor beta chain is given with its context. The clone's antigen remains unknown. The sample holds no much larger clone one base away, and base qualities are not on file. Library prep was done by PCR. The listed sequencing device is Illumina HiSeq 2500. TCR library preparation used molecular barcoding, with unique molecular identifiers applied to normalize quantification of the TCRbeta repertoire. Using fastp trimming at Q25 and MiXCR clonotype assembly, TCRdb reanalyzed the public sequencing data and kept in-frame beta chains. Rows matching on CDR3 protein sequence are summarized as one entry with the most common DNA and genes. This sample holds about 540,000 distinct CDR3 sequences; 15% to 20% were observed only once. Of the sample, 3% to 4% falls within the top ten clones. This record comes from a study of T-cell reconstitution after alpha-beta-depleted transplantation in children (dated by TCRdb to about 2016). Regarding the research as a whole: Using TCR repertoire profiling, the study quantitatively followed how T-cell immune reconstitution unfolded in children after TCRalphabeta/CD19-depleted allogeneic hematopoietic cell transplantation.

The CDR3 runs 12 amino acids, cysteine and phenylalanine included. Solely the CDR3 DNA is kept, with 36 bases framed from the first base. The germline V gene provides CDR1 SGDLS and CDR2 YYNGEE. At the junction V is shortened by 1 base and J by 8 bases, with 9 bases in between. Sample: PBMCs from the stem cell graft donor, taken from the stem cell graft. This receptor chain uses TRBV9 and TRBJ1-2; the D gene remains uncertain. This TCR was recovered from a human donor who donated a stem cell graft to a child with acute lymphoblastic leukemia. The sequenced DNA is TGTGCCAGCAGCGTAAACTCGGCGGGCTACACCTTC. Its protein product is CASSVNSAGYTF.